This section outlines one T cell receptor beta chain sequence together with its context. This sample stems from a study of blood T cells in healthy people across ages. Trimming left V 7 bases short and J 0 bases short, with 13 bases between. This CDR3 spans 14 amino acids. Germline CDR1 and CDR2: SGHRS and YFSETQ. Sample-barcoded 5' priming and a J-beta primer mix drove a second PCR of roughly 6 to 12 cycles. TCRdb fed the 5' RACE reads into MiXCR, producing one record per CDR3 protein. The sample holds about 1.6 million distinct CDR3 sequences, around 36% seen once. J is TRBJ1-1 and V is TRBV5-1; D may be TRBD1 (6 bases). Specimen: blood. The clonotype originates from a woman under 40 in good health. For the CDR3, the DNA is TGCGCCAGCTCGGCAGGGGATATGAACACTGAAGCTTTCTTT. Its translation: CASSAGDMNTEAFF.